One and the same sample provided the 28 T cell receptor beta chains below, sequenced in a study of shared clonotypes between healthy human individuals. Measured with immunoSEQ multiplex PCR; TCRdb has only the in-frame clones, and not every one. The table has roughly 530,000 clones, 90% to 97% seen once. Specimen: naive CD4+ T cells sorted from blood. Subset: CD45RA+ positively selected. The receptors were gathered from a woman aged 30 to 39 in good health.

This clone was recorded a few times. Other nucleotide sequences in the sample specify the same CDR3. The chain couples TRBV7-9 to TRBJ2-7; D remains unclear. The CDR3 contains 13 residues. V was pared by 4 bases and J by 3 bases, with 10 bases between. The germline CDR1 and CDR2 sequences are SEHNR and FQNEAQ (reference sequence). CDR3 sequence: CASSSRRGYEQYF. The CDR3 DNA follows: TGTGCCAGCAGCTCCCGGCGCGGCTACGAGCAGTACTTC.

The genes are TRBV19 and TRBJ2-2, with 13 bases matching TRBD2. Unmatched junction bases numbered 3, after V lost 3 bases and J lost 2 bases. This CDR3 has 17 amino acids. Looked up from germline, CDR1 is LNHDA and CDR2 is SQIVND (reference sequence). The CDR3 DNA follows: TGTGCCAGTAGTATGACTAGCGGGAGGACTAACACCGGGGAGCTGTTTTTT. Translation gives CASSMTSGRTNTGELFF.

This sequence joins TRBV2 and TRBJ2-7, with TRBD1 identical over 7 bases. Germline V lookup: CDR1 SNHLY, CDR2 FYNNEI. The trim removed 4 bases at V and 0 bases at J, leaving 6 bases unmatched. The CDR3 consists of 15 residues. The CDR3 bases are TGTGCCAGCAGTGGAGGACAGGATTACTCCTACGAGCAGTACTTC. Protein: CASSGGQDYSYEQYF.

The V gene is TRBV19, the J gene TRBJ1-1; D not resolved. V lost 4 bases and J lost 8, with 11 bases in between. In germline, CDR1 is LNHDA, CDR2 SQIVND (reference sequence). This CDR3 has 12 residues. The DNA of the CDR3 is TGTGCCAGTAGTAAATCTCAAACAGAAGCTTTCTTT. Protein sequence: CASSKSQTEAFF. The variable domain in full, with the rest retrieved from reference TRBV19 and TRBJ1-1, is DGGITQSPKYLFRKEGQNVTLSCEQNLNHDAMYWYRQDPGQGLRLIYYSQIVNDFQKGDIAEGYSVSREKKESFPLTVTSAQKNPTAFYLCASSKSQTEAFFGQGTRLTVV.

V gene TRBV27 combines with J gene TRBJ1-5, with D possibly being TRBD1 (6 bases). Germline assignment: CDR1 MNHEY and CDR2 SMNVEV (reference sequence). This CDR3 region has 14 residues. V gave up 5 bases and J gave up 4 bases, with 12 bases separating them. The CDR3 reads CASSPRQGNQPQHF. The CDR3 nucleotides read TGTGCCAGCAGTCCCCGGCAGGGGAATCAGCCCCAGCATTTT.

This clone was detected a few times. J is TRBJ1-5 and V is TRBV27; D ambiguous. This CDR3 is built from 13 residues. Germline CDR1 reads MNHEY; CDR2 reads SMNVEV (reference sequence). V lost 6 bases and J lost 0, with 6 bases in between. CDR3 coding DNA: TGTGCCAGCAGGCTTAATAGCAATCAGCCCCAGCATTTT. It specifies CASRLNSNQPQHF.

The chain employs TRBV10-3 and TRBJ1-3, with TRBD1 identical over 7 bases. Looked up from germline, CDR1 is ENHRY and CDR2 is SYGVKD. The CDR3 sequence is 14 residues long. J was trimmed by 0 bases and V by 10 bases; bases with no gene match: 6. CDR3: CATGQVTSGNTIYF. In nucleotides, the CDR3 is TGTGCCACAGGACAGGTTACCTCTGGAAACACCATATATTTT.

This clone was seen once. The chain uses TRBV7-8 and TRBJ1-3; unclear D gene. The germline V gene encodes CDR1 SGHVS and CDR2 FQNEAQ. Trimming removed 1 base from V and 0 bases from J, with 7 bases in between. The CDR3 is 15 residues long. The CDR3 nucleotides are TGTGCCAGCAGCTTAGGTGACTACTCTGGAAACACCATATATTTT. This sequence encodes CASSLGDYSGNTIYF.

This chain joins TRBV7-7 and TRBJ2-1; D possibly corresponds to TRBD1 (6 bases). The V and J ends lost 1 base and 9 bases respectively, with 10 bases between them. CDR3 length equals 13 residues. The germline V gene has CDR1 SSHAT and CDR2 FNYEAQ (reference sequence). The CDR3 spells CASSLVARGEQFF. The CDR3 DNA follows: TGTGCCAGCAGCTTAGTAGCCAGGGGTGAGCAGTTCTTC.

This chain links TRBV28 with TRBJ2-5, with TRBD1 matching over 9 bases. The end of the DNA is better explained by TRBJ2-7, so the J call may be wrong. The CDR3 has 15 amino acids. Germline loops: CDR1 MDHEN, CDR2 SYDVKM. CDR3: CASSSTGTGFYEQYF. Written as DNA, the CDR3 is TGTGCCAGCAGTTCAACCGGGACAGGGTTCTACGAGCAGTACTTC.

CDR3 nucleotide sequence: TGTGCCAGCAGTCGAGGGGGCGGGGGCACTGAAGCTTTCTTT. Translation gives CASSRGGGGTEAFF. The V call is TRBV6-5, the J call TRBJ1-1; 7 nucleotides match TRBD1. CDR1 and CDR2 (germline): MNHEY, SVGAGI. The ends lost 5 bases at V and 4 bases at J; junction bases unmatched: 7. CDR3 length equals 14 residues.

This sequence joins TRBV27 and TRBJ2-7; the match to TRBD2 covers 13 bases. The V gene end was trimmed by 3 bases and the J gene end by 3 bases; junction bases not matched to a gene: 5. In germline, CDR1 is MNHEY, CDR2 SMNVEV (reference sequence). CDR3 length equals 16 residues. This CDR3 is CASSFRTSGRVYEQYF. As DNA, the CDR3 is TGTGCCAGCAGTTTTCGGACTAGCGGGAGAGTCTACGAGCAGTACTTC.

This clone was found a few times. The V gene is TRBV10-1, the J gene TRBJ1-2; D uncertain. Germline CDR1 is WNHNN and CDR2 is SYGVQD (reference sequence). This CDR3 is built from 13 residues. V gave up 3 bases and J gave up 4 bases, with 9 bases separating them. The DNA of the CDR3 is TGCGCCAGCAGTGAAGACTCACCCTATGGCTACACCTTC. Its translation: CASSEDSPYGYTF.

Here the CDR3 DNA reads TGCGCCAGCAGCCCGGTGACCGGGACAGGGAGGGTCACTGAAGCTTTCTTT. It is translated as CASSPVTGTGRVTEAFF. The J gene is TRBJ1-1, the V gene TRBV5-1; 9 bases map to TRBD1. The CDR3 runs 17 residues. Looked up from germline, CDR1 is SGHRS and CDR2 is YFSETQ. The trim removed 4 bases at V and 4 bases at J, leaving 14 bases unmatched.

The chain recombines TRBV5-1 with TRBJ1-4, with 8 nucleotides matching TRBD1. Germline V gives CDR1 SGHRS, CDR2 YFSETQ. This CDR3 region has 14 residues. The V gene end was trimmed by 0 bases and the J gene end by 11 bases; junction bases not matched to a gene: 6. For the CDR3, the DNA is TGCGCCAGCAGCTTGGTATCAGGGGGCTTGAAACTGTTTTTT. It is translated as CASSLVSGGLKLFF.

The chain couples TRBV18 to TRBJ1-2; D gene uncertain. The germline V gene has CDR1 KGHSH and CDR2 LQKENI. Deletions cut 10 bases from V and 6 bases from J, with 24 bases between. The CDR3 loop spans 15 amino acids. The DNA for the CDR3 is TGTGCCACCGCAGGAAGTAGCTCGTCTGGGGATGGCTACACCTTC. Translating gives CATAGSSSSGDGYTF.

The gene calls are TRBV2 and TRBJ1-4, with D unclear. Germline CDR1 reads SNHLY; CDR2 reads FYNNEI. The CDR3 covers 14 residues. The V end lost 4 bases, the J end lost 0 bases, and 6 bases lay between the germline ends. The CDR3 sequence is CASSAGATNEKLFF. CDR3 in DNA: TGTGCCAGCAGTGCCGGAGCAACTAATGAAAAACTGTTTTTT.

The chain has TRBV7-9 and TRBJ2-7, with D perhaps matching TRBD1 (5 bases). Trimming cost V 5 bases and J 2 bases, with 10 bases left between them. The CDR3 has 13 amino acids. The V gene's germline CDR1 is SEHNR and CDR2 FQNEAQ (reference sequence). In nucleotides, the CDR3 is TGTGCCAGCAGCGGCGACAGAACCTACGAGCAGTACTTC. Translating it yields CASSGDRTYEQYF. The entire variable domain, with the rest obtained from reference TRBV7-9 and TRBJ2-7, is as follows: DTGVSQNPRHKITKRGQNVTFRCDPISEHNRLYWYRQTLGQGPEFLTYFQNEAQLEKSRLLSDRFSAERPKGSFSTLEIQRTEQGDSAMYLCASSGDRTYEQYFGPGTRLTVT.

The chain links TRBV28 to TRBJ1-2, with D possibly matching TRBD1 (6 bases). The germline V gene encodes CDR1 MDHEN and CDR2 SYDVKM. Between the trimmed V and J ends, which lost 5 bases and 3 bases, there was a span of 13 bases. This CDR3 spans 14 amino acids. The CDR3: CASSIDRIDYGYTF. The CDR3 DNA is TGTGCCAGCAGTATTGACAGGATCGACTATGGCTACACCTTC.

This sequence joins TRBV5-4 and TRBJ1-4, with D maybe TRBD1 (5 bases). Germline CDR1 SGHNT, CDR2 YYREEE (reference sequence). Trimming took off 2 bases at V and 4 bases at J, with 12 bases between the two ends. The CDR3 sequence is 15 residues long. The CDR3 is CASSFFRDFNEKLFF. The CDR3 DNA reads as TGTGCCAGCAGCTTCTTCCGGGACTTTAATGAAAAACTGTTTTTT.

The genes are TRBV19 and TRBJ1-2; the D gene is possibly TRBD1 (5 bases). V lost 3 bases and J lost 3, with 17 bases in between. The CDR3 loop spans 16 amino acids. The germline gives CDR1 LNHDA, CDR2 SQIVND (reference sequence). This CDR3 reads CASSIAQGGLDYGYTF. The CDR3 DNA is TGTGCCAGTAGTATTGCCCAGGGTGGTTTGGACTATGGCTACACCTTC.

The chain couples TRBV10-1 to TRBJ2-5, with 13 bases fitting TRBD2. This CDR3 spans 15 amino acids. Germline CDR1 WNHNN, CDR2 SYGVQD (reference sequence). The trim removed 6 bases at V and 5 bases at J, leaving 6 bases unmatched. The CDR3 nucleotides read TGCGCCAGCAGCCTGGGACTAGCGGGACTCGAGACCCAGTACTTC. It is translated as CASSLGLAGLETQYF.

CDR3 amino acids: CASTQVQGANYGYTF. CDR3 coding DNA: TGTGCCAGCACCCAAGTGCAGGGCGCTAACTATGGCTACACCTTC. The genes are TRBV5-4 and TRBJ1-2; possibly TRBD1 for D (5 bases). The V gene lost 6 bases and the J gene lost 0 bases, with 15 bases spanning the gap. From germline, CDR1 is SGHNT and CDR2 YYREEE (reference sequence). The length of the CDR3 is 15 residues.

V and J are TRBV7-9 and TRBJ2-1; 14 bases are a match to TRBD2. The junction had 7 bases not matched to a gene; V was cut back by 4 bases and J by 5 bases. Per the germline V gene, CDR1 is SEHNR and CDR2 is FQNEAQ (reference sequence). This CDR3 region has 17 residues. CDR3 amino acids: CASSWTSGRKTNNEQFF. Here the CDR3 DNA reads TGTGCCAGCAGCTGGACTAGCGGGAGGAAGACTAACAATGAGCAGTTCTTC.

The table lists this clone with a count of one. The chain has TRBV28 and TRBJ1-2; unclear D gene. The V end was cut by 5 bases, the J end by 3 bases, with 13 bases between. The germline gives CDR1 MDHEN, CDR2 SYDVKM. The CDR3 spans 14 residues. CDR3 coding DNA: TGTGCCAGCAGTCCAGTCGTCAAGCACTATGGCTACACCTTC. Protein product: CASSPVVKHYGYTF.

This chain connects TRBV18 to TRBJ2-7; D is possibly TRBD1 or TRBD2 (7 bases each). CDR3 length: 17 amino acids. Trimming removed 0 bases from V and 5 bases from J, with 20 bases in between. Germline V CDR1 and CDR2: KGHSH, LQKENI. The CDR3 nucleotides are TGTGCCAGCTCACCACCTCGACAGGGTTGGGGGAGGGACGAGCAGTACTTC. Translated: CASSPPRQGWGRDEQYF.

This clone was recorded once. The chain links TRBV2 to TRBJ2-1; the D is unclear. Germline V gene lookup returns CDR1 SNHLY and CDR2 FYNNEI. The germline V and J ends were trimmed by 3 bases and 9 bases, with 12 bases remaining between them. This CDR3 has 13 amino acids. Here the CDR3 reads CASSDPRRLEQFF. DNA for the CDR3: TGTGCCAGCAGTGACCCCAGACGGCTTGAGCAGTTCTTC.

The chain combines TRBV28 with TRBJ2-3, with TRBD1 identical over 8 bases. The germline V gene encodes CDR1 MDHEN and CDR2 SYDVKM. J lost 5 bases, V lost 6 bases, and 10 bases had no gene match. The CDR3 consists of 15 residues. The CDR3 sequence is CASSAPGGAGDTQYF. The CDR3 DNA is TGTGCCAGCAGCGCCCCAGGGGGCGCGGGAGATACGCAGTATTTT. Combining the CDR3 with reference TRBV28 and TRBJ2-3 gives the whole variable domain DVKVTQSSRYLVKRTGEKVFLECVQDMDHENMFWYRQDPGLGLRLIYFSYDVKMKEKGDIPEGYSVSREKKERFSLILESASTNQTSMYLCASSAPGGAGDTQYFGPGTRLTVL.